A selection of T cell receptor beta chains follows, all from one sample in a study of blood T cell repertoires in COVID-19. Assay used: immunoSEQ multiplex PCR; TCRdb lists only in-frame clones, some missing. The top ten hold under 9.5% of the sample, which has roughly 500,000 clones, 80% to 90% seen once. The sequencing input was PBMCs or T cells enriched from blood (not recorded which). These receptors were obtained from a woman between 55 and 75 years old who had recovered from COVID-19. CDR3s include the opening cysteine and the closing phenylalanine or tryptophan. A D gene is named only where the DNA matches it firmly. The size entry is marked missing in some rows and otherwise reads once, few, many or a size class.

size	D	V	J	CDR3	DNA
.	.	TRBV28	TRBJ1-5	CASSSRHRRENQPQHF	TGTGCCAGCAGTTCTCGACACCGTAGAGAAAATCAGCCCCAGCATTTT
.	.	TRBV14	TRBJ1-1	CASSQVYIVRGWSTEAFF	TGTGCCAGCAGCCAAGTGTATATAGTTAGGGGTTGGAGCACTGAAGCTTTCTTT
.	TRBD1	TRBV6-5	TRBJ1-4	CASSRDRGEKLFF	TGTGCCAGCAGTAGGGACAGAGGGGAAAAACTGTTTTTT
.	.	TRBV11-2	TRBJ1-4	CASSKPSGEKLFF	TGTGCCAGCAGCAAACCCTCGGGGGAAAAACTGTTTTTT
.	.	TRBV25-1	TRBJ1-4	CASSELFTELFF	TGTGCCAGCAGTGAATTGTTTACAGAACTGTTTTTT
.	.	TRBV5-1	TRBJ2-1	CASKSLSSYNEQFF	TGCGCCAGCAAATCCTTGAGCTCCTACAATGAGCAGTTCTTC
.	.	TRBV4-1	TRBJ2-5	CASSQDPGAIQETQYF	TGCGCCAGCAGCCAAGATCCAGGGGCTATCCAAGAGACCCAGTACTTC
few	.	TRBV3-1/TRBV3-2	TRBJ2-7	CASSQTQAHYYF	TGTGCCAGCAGCCAAACACAGGCCCACTACTACTTC
.	.	TRBV6-6	TRBJ1-2	CASSYSVEPNYGYTF	TGTGCCAGCAGTTACTCGGTGGAGCCCAACTATGGCTACACCTTC
few	TRBD2	TRBV18	TRBJ2-1	CASSPALAGGQAIEQFF	TGTGCCAGCTCACCAGCGCTAGCGGGGGGGCAAGCGATTGAGCAGTTCTTC
.	TRBD2	TRBV11-2	TRBJ2-3	CASSSRLAGGRADTQYF	TGTGCCAGCAGCTCAAGACTAGCGGGGGGGCGGGCAGATACGCAGTATTTT
.	.	TRBV6-5	TRBJ1-3	CASRGGISGNTIYF	TGTGCCAGCAGGGGGGGAATCTCTGGAAACACCATATATTTT
.	.	TRBV21-1	TRBJ1-6	CASSNRVGQGNSPLHF	.
.	.	TRBV30	TRBJ1-1	CAWSVHGVIRGTEAFF	TGTGCCTGGAGTGTACACGGGGTTATAAGAGGCACTGAAGCTTTCTTT
once	.	TRBV19	TRBJ2-5	CASSITGVETQYF	TGTGCCAGTAGTATTACCGGGGTGGAGACCCAGTACTTC
.	.	TRBV7-9	TRBJ1-1	CASAPLGTEAFF	TGTGCCAGCGCCCCCCTAGGCACTGAAGCTTTCTTT
.	.	TRBV4-1	TRBJ1-1	CASSQGTLNTEAFF	TGCGCCAGCAGCCAAGGGACATTGAACACTGAAGCTTTCTTT
.	TRBD1	TRBV28	TRBJ1-5	CASSLIDRGENQPQHF	TGTGCCAGCAGCTTAATCGACAGGGGCGAAAATCAGCCCCAGCATTTT
once	TRBD2	TRBV5-1	TRBJ2-1	CASSSSGGASYNEQFF	TGCGCCAGCAGCTCCAGCGGGGGGGCGTCCTACAATGAGCAGTTCTTC
.	.	TRBV6-5	TRBJ1-5	CASSGLGQPQHF	TGTGCCAGTTCAGGGCTAGGTCAGCCCCAGCATTTT
.	.	TRBV5-1	TRBJ1-4	CASSFGDTTNEKLFF	TGCGCCAGCAGCTTCGGGGATACAACTAATGAAAAACTGTTTTTT
.	TRBD1	TRBV28	TRBJ1-6	CASSPRDRLPSLHF	TGTGCCAGCAGTCCTCGGGACAGGCTCCCGTCCCTCCACTTT
.	TRBD1	TRBV27	TRBJ2-7	CASSFQTNPGQGAREQYF	TGTGCCAGCAGTTTCCAAACTAACCCGGGACAGGGGGCTAGGGAGCAGTACTTC
once	TRBD2	TRBV28	TRBJ2-1	CASSSPARGGYRQFF	TGTGCCAGCAGTTCCCCGGCGCGGGGGGGCTACAGGCAGTTCTTC
.	TRBD2	TRBV6-5	TRBJ2-7	CASSIREGAYEQYF	TGTGCCAGCAGTATCAGGGAGGGAGCGTACGAGCAGTACTTC
few	.	TRBV5-6	TRBJ1-3	CASSPGLAGRSGNTIYF	TGTGCCAGCAGCCCCGGACTCGCTGGAAGGTCAGGAAACACCATATATTTT
.	TRBD2	TRBV5-4	TRBJ2-1	CASSLTGGAYNEQFF	TGTGCCAGCAGCTTGACGGGGGGGGCCTACAATGAGCAGTTCTTC
.	TRBD1	TRBV6-5	TRBJ2-7	CASRAGTGSYEQYF	TGTGCCAGCAGAGCCGGGACAGGGTCCTACGAGCAGTACTTC
.	TRBD2	TRBV7-2	TRBJ2-5	CASRSGLAVTQYF	TGTGCCAGCAGATCGGGACTAGCTGTGACCCAGTACTTC
once	.	TRBV9	TRBJ1-3	CASSVDGGINTIYF	TGTGCCAGCAGCGTAGATGGGGGGATCAACACCATATATTTT
.	.	TRBV24-1	TRBJ2-5	CATSDWDTQETQYF	TGTGCCACCAGTGATTGGGACACCCAAGAGACCCAGTACTTC
.	.	TRBV29-1	TRBJ2-1	CSVAADREDNEQFF	TGCAGCGTCGCCGCAGACAGGGAGGACAATGAGCAGTTCTTC
.	.	TRBV5-1	TRBJ2-5	CASSLADSQETQYF	TGCGCCAGCAGCTTGGCCGACAGCCAAGAGACCCAGTACTTC
.	.	TRBV4-1	TRBJ2-1	CASSLQQGRNEQFF	TGCGCCAGCAGCCTCCAACAGGGGAGGAATGAGCAGTTCTTC
.	TRBD2	TRBV19	TRBJ2-1	CASRLAGTRLAGSNEQFF	TGTGCCAGTAGGCTAGCCGGGACTCGGCTAGCGGGTTCCAATGAGCAGTTCTTC
.	.	TRBV5-4	TRBJ1-2	CASSLENGPYGYTF	TGTGCCAGCAGCTTGGAGAATGGGCCCTATGGCTACACCTTC
once	.	TRBV12-3/TRBV12-4	TRBJ1-2	CASSLSGGYGYTF	TGTGCCAGCAGTTTAAGCGGGGGCTATGGCTACACCTTC